The TCR beta chain described here comes from a study of blood T cell repertoires in COVID-19. CDR3 length: 14 residues. Trimming pared 5 bases from V and 8 bases from J, leaving 16 bases between. Germline lookup yields CDR1 SGHTS and CDR2 YDEGEE. Only in-frame clones appear in the TCRdb table, and some are missing; sequencing was by immunoSEQ multiplex PCR. Here the sample spans around 300,000 clones, approximately 85% being singletons. The sequencing input was peripheral blood. The chain links TRBV5-8 to TRBJ1-4; D gene uncertain. This TCR derives from a woman in her 70s with acute or convalescent COVID-19. This CDR3 is CASRGRTGGEKLFF. For the CDR3, the DNA is TGTGCCAGCAGGGGGAGGACTGGCGGAGAAAAACTGTTTTTT.